A single sample gave rise to the 8 T cell receptor beta chains below, sequenced in a study of blood T cell repertoires in COVID-19. Method: immunoSEQ multiplex PCR; TCRdb's copy keeps in-frame clones and lacks some. The table lists more than 45,000 clones, roughly 86% of them singletons. The sample taken for sequencing was peripheral blood. The receptors were gathered from a man aged 55-75 years with active or convalescent COVID-19.

This chain uses TRBV5-1 with TRBJ2-7, with 7 bases that match TRBD2. This CDR3 is built from 17 residues. Germline values: CDR1 SGHRS, CDR2 YFSETQ. The ends lost 4 bases at V and 7 bases at J; junction bases unmatched: 20. In DNA, the CDR3 is TGCGCCAGCAGCCGGATCGCCACAGGACTAGGAGTGGGTGAGCAGTACTTC. It codes for CASSRIATGLGVGEQYF.

The rearrangement uses TRBV7-9 and TRBJ1-1; TRBD1 matches at 10 bases. V lost 4 bases to trimming and J lost 3 bases; unmatched junction nucleotides: 2. CDR1 SEHNR and CDR2 FQNEAQ come from the germline V gene (reference sequence). The CDR3 covers 14 residues. CDR3 region: CASSWTGGDTEAFF. The CDR3 DNA sequence: TGTGCCAGCAGCTGGACAGGGGGTGACACTGAAGCTTTCTTT.

The chain has TRBV5-1 and TRBJ1-2, with TRBD1 identical over 7 bases. Germline CDR1 and CDR2: SGHRS and YFSETQ. Unmatched junction bases numbered 10, after V lost 4 bases and J lost 4 bases. The CDR3 contains 15 residues. CDR3 bases: TGCGCCAGCAGCCCTGACAGGGTGTCTGGCTATGGCTACACCTTC. It encodes CASSPDRVSGYGYTF.

This sequence joins TRBV28 and TRBJ1-2; 8 bases fit TRBD1. Germline lookup yields CDR1 MDHEN and CDR2 SYDVKM. The trim removed 5 bases at V and 5 bases at J, leaving 10 bases unmatched. The length of the CDR3 is 15 residues. The CDR3 DNA is TGTGCCAGCAGTCCTTTCGGACAGGGATTTTATGGCTACACCTTC. It specifies CASSPFGQGFYGYTF.

In its sample, this clone is medium-sized. The rearrangement uses TRBV30 and TRBJ2-2, with D tentatively TRBD2 (6 bases). This CDR3 has 16 amino acids. V was cut by 3 bases and J by 5 bases, with 19 bases left in between. Germline V gene data show CDR1 as GTSNPN and CDR2 as SVGIG (reference sequence). Here the CDR3 reads CAWRPWGGILTGELFF. In DNA form, the CDR3 reads TGTGCCTGGAGACCTTGGGGCGGGATCCTGACCGGGGAGCTGTTTTTT.

This chain connects TRBV27 to TRBJ1-1, with 7 nucleotides matching TRBD1. Germline trimming cut 7 bases from V and 11 bases from J; bases unmatched to any gene: 7. The CDR3 sequence is 11 residues long. CDR1 is MNHEY and CDR2 is SMNVEV in the germline V gene (reference sequence). The DNA for the CDR3 is TGTGCCAGCAAAGAGGGGGCTCTCGCTTTCTTT. This encodes CASKEGALAFF.

This sequence joins TRBV19 and TRBJ2-1; D not resolved. V was trimmed by 11 bases and J by 8 bases, leaving 19 bases between them. The CDR3 totals 13 residues. CDR1 is LNHDA, CDR2 SQIVND, per germline (reference sequence). The CDR3, as DNA: TGTGCCGTAAGCTCGCACCCCTTGTATGAGCAGTTCTTC. It encodes CAVSSHPLYEQFF.

This clone came up a few times. This rearrangement joins TRBV12-3 or TRBV12-4 to TRBJ1-5; D uncertain. CDR3 length: 13 amino acids. With 1 base removed from V and 6 bases from J, the gap between germline ends came to 7 bases. The DNA for the CDR3 is TGTGCCAGCAGTTTAGGGTACACTCAGCCCCAGCATTTT. Its translation is CASSLGYTQPQHF.